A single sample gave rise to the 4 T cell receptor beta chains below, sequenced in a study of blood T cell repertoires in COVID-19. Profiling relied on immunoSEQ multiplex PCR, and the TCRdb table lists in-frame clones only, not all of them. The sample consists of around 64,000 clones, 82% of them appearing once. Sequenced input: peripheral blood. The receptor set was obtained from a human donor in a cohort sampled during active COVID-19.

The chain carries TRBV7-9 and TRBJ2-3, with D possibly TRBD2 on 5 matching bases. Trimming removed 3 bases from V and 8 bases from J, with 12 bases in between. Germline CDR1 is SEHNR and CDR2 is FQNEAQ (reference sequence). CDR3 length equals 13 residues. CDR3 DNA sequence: TGTGCCAGCAGCTTGACTATAAGCGGTACGCAGTATTTT. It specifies CASSLTISGTQYF.

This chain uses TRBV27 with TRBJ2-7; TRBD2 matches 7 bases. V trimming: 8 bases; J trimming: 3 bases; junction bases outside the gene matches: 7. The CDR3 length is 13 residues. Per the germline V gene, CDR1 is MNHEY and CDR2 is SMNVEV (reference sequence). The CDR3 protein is CASGGGISYEQYF. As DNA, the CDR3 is TGTGCCAGCGGGGGGGGGATCAGCTACGAGCAGTACTTC.

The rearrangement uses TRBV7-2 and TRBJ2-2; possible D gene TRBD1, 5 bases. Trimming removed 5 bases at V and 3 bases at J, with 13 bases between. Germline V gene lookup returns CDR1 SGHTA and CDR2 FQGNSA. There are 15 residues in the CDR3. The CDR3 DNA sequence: TGTGCCAGCAGCGTTCAGGGCCTGGACACCGGGGAGCTGTTTTTT. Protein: CASSVQGLDTGELFF.

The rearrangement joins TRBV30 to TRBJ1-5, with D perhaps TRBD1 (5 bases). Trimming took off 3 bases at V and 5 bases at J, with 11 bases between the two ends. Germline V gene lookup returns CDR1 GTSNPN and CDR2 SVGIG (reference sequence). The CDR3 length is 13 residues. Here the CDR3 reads CAWSGGTHQPQHF. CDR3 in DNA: TGTGCCTGGAGCGGCGGGACGCATCAGCCCCAGCATTTT.